Sequencing of this T cell receptor (beta chain) was carried out in a study of T-cell reconstitution after alpha-beta-depleted transplantation in children. Many counts were recorded for this clonotype. Its antigen is unknown. Unique molecular identifiers were incorporated into the prepared TCRbeta library. Via MiXCR, TCRdb re-called the PCR reads, giving one row per CDR3 protein. The sample carries approximately 200,000 distinct CDR3 sequences, roughly 6.3% recorded once. Study findings and constraints: Several patients had high TCRbeta diversity at day 60; it came from surviving recipient T cells and thymic progenitors. Newly made T cells mostly supplied T-cell counts and diversity one year after transplant.

This CDR3 comprises 17 residues. V was trimmed by 2 bases and J by 5 bases, leaving 20 bases between them. Per germline, CDR1 MNHEY and CDR2 SVGAGI. The clonotype originates from a girl in the first two years of life with combined immunodeficiency, due to receive a stem cell transplant. The specimen comprised PBMCs, sampled before TCRalphabeta/CD19-depleted stem cell transplant. The chain carries TRBV6-5 and TRBJ2-3; perhaps D is TRBD1 or TRBD2 (6 bases each). CDR3 loop: CASSYTGTPGGGDTQYF. The CDR3 bases are TGTGCCAGCAGTTACACTGGGACTCCCGGAGGGGGAGATACGCAGTATTTT.